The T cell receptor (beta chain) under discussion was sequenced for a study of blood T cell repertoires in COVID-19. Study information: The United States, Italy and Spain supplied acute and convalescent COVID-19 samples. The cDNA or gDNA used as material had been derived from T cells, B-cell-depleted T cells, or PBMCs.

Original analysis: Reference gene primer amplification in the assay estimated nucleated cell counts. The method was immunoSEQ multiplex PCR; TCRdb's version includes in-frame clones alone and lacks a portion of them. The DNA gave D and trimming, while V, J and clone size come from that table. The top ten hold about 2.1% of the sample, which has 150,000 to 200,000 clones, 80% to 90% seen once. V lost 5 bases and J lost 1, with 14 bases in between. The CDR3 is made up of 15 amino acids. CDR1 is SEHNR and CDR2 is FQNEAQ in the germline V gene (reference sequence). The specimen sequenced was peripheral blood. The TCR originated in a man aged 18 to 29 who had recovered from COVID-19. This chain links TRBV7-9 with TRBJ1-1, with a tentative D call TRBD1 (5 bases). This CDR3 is CASSRQVQGNTEAFF. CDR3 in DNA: TGTGCCAGCAGCCGCCAGGTTCAGGGGAACACTGAAGCTTTCTTT. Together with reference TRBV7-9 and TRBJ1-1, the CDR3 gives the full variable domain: DTGVSQNPRHKITKRGQNVTFRCDPISEHNRLYWYRQTLGQGPEFLTYFQNEAQLEKSRLLSDRFSAERPKGSFSTLEIQRTEQGDSAMYLCASSRQVQGNTEAFFGQGTRLTVV.